This T cell receptor beta chain came from a study of blood T cell repertoires in COVID-19. Study context: The United States, Italy and Spain were the sources of the acute and convalescent COVID-19 samples. PBMCs, B-cell-depleted T cells, or T cells provided the cDNA or gDNA that made up the material.

Original handling: Counts of nucleated cells, estimated from reference gene primer amplification, were obtained. Measured with immunoSEQ multiplex PCR; TCRdb has only the in-frame clones, and not every one. The D gene and trimming were derived from the DNA, and the V and J assignments and clone size from that table. The sample holds around 250,000 clones; about four fifths are singletons and the top ten take 5.7%. The TCR comes from an elderly man with acute or convalescent COVID-19. The sequencing sample was made of peripheral blood.

In DNA form, the CDR3 reads TGTGCCAGCAGCCGGGGACAGTTTGGTTCACCCCTCCACTTT. As protein: CASSRGQFGSPLHF. The J gene is TRBJ1-6, the V gene TRBV5-6; TRBD1 matches 7 bases. Germline assignment: CDR1 SGHDT and CDR2 YYEEEE. Losses at the gene ends were 4 bases for V and 9 bases for J; bases not matched to a gene: 7. The CDR3 spans 14 residues.